This TCR beta chain was sequenced for a study of cytomegalovirus exposure and HLA in healthy donors. Notes on the study in general: High sensitivity and specificity were reportedly achieved when the classifier diagnosed cytomegalovirus status. Among TCR sequences, most were rare, though some public TCRs appeared in many donors.

The protocol was immunoSEQ multiplex PCR, while the TCRdb copy is restricted to in-frame clones and leaves out a portion. The data hold about 110,000 clones, with approximately 91% observed a single time. With respect to this clone: Antigen: not known.

The CDR3 has 13 residues. The germline V gene has CDR1 SGHVS and CDR2 FQNEAQ. Trimming pared 8 bases from V and 0 bases from J, leaving 10 bases between. The sequenced sample consisted of PBMCs. This TCR was recovered from a woman between 18 and 29 years old in good health and CMV-seronegative. The rearrangement links TRBV7-8 to TRBJ1-1, with D unresolved. The CDR3 is CASGDILNTEAFF. CDR3 coding DNA: TGTGCCAGCGGCGACATATTGAACACTGAAGCTTTCTTT. The full variable domain, with the rest looked up from reference TRBV7-8 and TRBJ1-1, is GAGVSQSPRYKVAKRGQDVALRCDPISGHVSLFWYQQALGQGPEFLTYFQNEAQLDKSGLPSDRFFAERPEGSVSTLKIQRTQQEDSAVYLCASGDILNTEAFFGQGTRLTVV.